The clone carrying this T cell receptor beta chain was counted only a few times. Its antigen is as yet unknown. One heparinised draw of blood, averaging around 120 mL, came from each donor. The data belong to a study of beta chain features in type 1 diabetes. Study-wide findings and caveats: The naive, central memory and Treg TCRB repertoires showed an apparent similarity that was greater among patients than among healthy donors. Whether TCRB rearrangement is influenced by HLA type went unresolved here. TCRB CDR3 length was moderately but significantly reduced in all four CD4+ subsets of Type 1 diabetes patients.

Expressed TCRB transcripts were sequenced because the isolated RNA had all been reverse transcribed beforehand. Naive, central memory and regulatory T cell samples averaged about 3.57 million reads. The assay was immunoSEQ multiplex PCR, and TCRdb's table has in-frame clones only and misses some. The table has 350,000 to 400,000 clones, 10% to 15% seen once. Sequencing input: naive CD4+ T cells from blood. The receptor's source is a woman younger than 30 with type 1 diabetes.

The CDR3 nucleotides read TGCGCCAGCAGCTTAAGTTGGCGTGCAGGCAACAATGAGCAGTTCTTC. Residues: CASSLSWRAGNNEQFF. The chain recombines TRBV5-1 with TRBJ2-1, with D unclear. The V and J ends lost 2 bases and 5 bases respectively, with 17 bases between them. This CDR3 has 16 amino acids. Germline values: CDR1 SGHRS, CDR2 YFSETQ. Looking up the rest from reference TRBV5-1 and TRBJ2-1 gives the full variable domain: KAGVTQTPRYLIKTRGQQVTLSCSPISGHRSVSWYQQTPGQGLQFLFEYFSETQRNKGNFPGRFSGRQFSNSRSEMNVSTLELGDSALYLCASSLSWRAGNNEQFFGPGTRLTVL.